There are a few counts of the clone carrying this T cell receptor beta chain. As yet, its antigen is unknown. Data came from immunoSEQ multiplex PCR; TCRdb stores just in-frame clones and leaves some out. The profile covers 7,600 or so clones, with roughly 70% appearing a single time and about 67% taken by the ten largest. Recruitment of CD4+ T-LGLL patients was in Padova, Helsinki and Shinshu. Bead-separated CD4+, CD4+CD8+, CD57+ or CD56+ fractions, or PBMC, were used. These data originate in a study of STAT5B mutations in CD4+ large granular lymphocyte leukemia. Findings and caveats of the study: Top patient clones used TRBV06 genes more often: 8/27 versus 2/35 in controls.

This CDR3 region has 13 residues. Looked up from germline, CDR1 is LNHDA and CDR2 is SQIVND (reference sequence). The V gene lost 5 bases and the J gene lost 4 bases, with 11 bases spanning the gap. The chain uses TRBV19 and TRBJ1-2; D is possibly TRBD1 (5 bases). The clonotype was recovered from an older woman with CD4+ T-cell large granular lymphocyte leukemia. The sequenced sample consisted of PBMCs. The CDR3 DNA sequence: TGTGCCAGTAGTCCCCAGGGCTTCTATGGCTACACCTTC. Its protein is CASSPQGFYGYTF.